This T cell receptor beta chain was recovered during a study of cytomegalovirus exposure and HLA in healthy donors. CDR1 MDHEN and CDR2 SYDVKM come from the germline V gene. The CDR3 is 15 residues long. The V gene lost 11 bases and the J gene lost 4 bases, with 20 bases spanning the gap. PCR used 60 Vbeta primers and 13 Jbeta primers. The table came from immunoSEQ multiplex PCR; TCRdb's copy has only in-frame clones and leaves some out. This listing includes some 110,000 clones. Whole-study findings and limits: It is likely that the observed cluster of highly shared sequence variants was a sequencing artifact. Fewer N-insertions than the roughly 670-donor mean were reportedly shown by an Asian-associated ancestry cluster in a later analysis. In vitro confirmation showed three CMV-associated chains to be CMV antigen specific. Presence/absence analyses treated sequencing depth as roughly uniform across donors.

With regard to this clone: The antigen remains unidentified.

The TCR was taken from a man aged 40-49 years in good health and CMV-seronegative. This chain joins TRBV28 and TRBJ1-4, with TRBD1 as a possible D gene (6 bases). The specimen sequenced was PBMCs. The chain's CDR3 is CAAEGATGLNEKLFF. CDR3 DNA: TGTGCCGCGGAAGGGGCGACAGGACTTAATGAAAAACTGTTTTTT.